This T cell receptor beta chain came from a study of T cell responses to AZD1222 COVID-19 vaccine. Findings and limits, study-wide: The donor group comprised mostly white British people and more females; the analysis possibly underestimated clonal diversity.

Notes on this clone: No antigen is known for it.

Method: immunoSEQ multiplex PCR; TCRdb's copy keeps in-frame clones and lacks some. Of about 130,000 clones in the sample, around 87% were seen once. The sample was peripheral blood, taken on day 0 of AZD1222 vaccination. The source of this sequence is an adult in good health.

CDR3 DNA: TGTGCCAGCAGTTCGGAGGGAGGTATGATTAGCAATCAGCCCCAGCATTTT. Protein sequence: CASSSEGGMISNQPQHF. The gene calls are TRBV7-6 and TRBJ1-5; D not certain. The V end lost 6 bases, the J end lost 0 bases, and 18 bases lay between the germline ends. The CDR3 is 17 amino acids. Germline assignment: CDR1 SGHVS and CDR2 FNYEAQ.